The 29 T cell receptor beta chains below all came from one sample that was sequenced in a study of blood T cell repertoires in COVID-19 (dated by TCRdb to about 2020). Library generation was performed with the immunoSEQ multiplex PCR assay. TCRdb obtained this table from immuneACCESS and retained in-frame rearrangements with V and J assigned. These tables miss some clones; where compared with another copy, unresolved V genes account for less than half of the shortfall, and the remainder is unexplained. Counted in this sample were 240,000 or so clones; 88% of them appeared once. In total, the top ten clones hold 0.7% to 0.85% of the sample. The sample taken for sequencing was peripheral blood. Source of these receptors: a woman in her 30s with acute or convalescent COVID-19.

This rearrangement joins TRBV11-3 to TRBJ1-1; D gene uncertain. The CDR3 consists of 14 residues. The V gene's germline CDR1 is SGHNT and CDR2 YENEEA. V was pared by 4 bases and J by 4 bases, with 13 bases between. CDR3 residues: CASSSPPGITEAFF. The CDR3 DNA follows: TGTGCCAGCAGCTCCCCCCCGGGGATCACTGAAGCTTTCTTT.

The chain combines TRBV9 with TRBJ2-1; D call uncertain. The CDR3 contains 13 residues. With 4 bases removed from V and 2 bases from J, the gap between germline ends came to 7 bases. The V gene's germline CDR1 is SGDLS and CDR2 YYNGEE. The CDR3 region has the DNA TGTGCCAGCAGCCGGGTCACCTACAATGAGCAGTTCTTC. This encodes CASSRVTYNEQFF.

This chain uses TRBV9 with TRBJ2-5; D may be TRBD1 (6 bases). Looked up from germline, CDR1 is SGDLS and CDR2 is YYNGEE. V was shortened by 3 bases and J by 4 bases, with 13 bases between the two germline ends. This CDR3 has 14 amino acids. DNA of the CDR3: TGTGCCAGCAGCGACAGGGTAGTTGCAGAGACCCAGTACTTC. This encodes CASSDRVVAETQYF.

The chain has TRBV6-1 and TRBJ2-5; weak D call: TRBD1 (6 bases). V was clipped by 0 bases and J by 10 bases, with 15 bases between them. The CDR3 totals 14 residues. The germline V gene encodes CDR1 MNHNS and CDR2 SASEGT. The CDR3 bases are TGTGCCAGCAGTGAAGCGGTGGCGAGGGGGAGCCAGTACTTC. Amino acids: CASSEAVARGSQYF.

V is TRBV7-8 and J is TRBJ1-1, with D tentatively TRBD1 (6 bases). Trimming left V 1 base short and J 4 bases short, with 10 bases between. Germline V gene data show CDR1 as SGHVS and CDR2 as FQNEAQ. The CDR3 extends over 14 amino acids. CDR3 sequence: CASSLGDIPTEAFF. CDR3 nucleotide sequence: TGTGCCAGCAGCTTAGGGGACATCCCCACTGAAGCTTTCTTT.

This chain uses TRBV20-1 with TRBJ2-3; D unresolved. Trimming took off 4 bases at V and 1 base at J, with 3 bases between the two ends. Germline-derived CDR1 and CDR2 are DFQATT and SNEGSKA (reference sequence). The CDR3 length is 11 residues. The CDR3 region is CSATGTDTQYF. In DNA form, the CDR3 reads TGCAGTGCTACGGGCACAGATACGCAGTATTTT.

The sample holds a few counts of this clone. The CDR3: CASSMGTAGNTEAFF. In DNA, the CDR3 is TGTGCCAGTAGTATGGGTACTGCGGGGAACACTGAAGCTTTCTTT. The genes are TRBV19 and TRBJ1-1; unclear D gene. From germline, CDR1 is LNHDA and CDR2 SQIVND (reference sequence). V lost 3 bases to trimming and J lost 1 base, with 12 bases between them. The length of the CDR3 is 15 residues.

The chain joins TRBV19 to TRBJ2-5; 8 nucleotides line up with TRBD1. With V trimmed by 6 bases and J by 4 bases, 10 bases remained unmatched. Per germline, CDR1 LNHDA and CDR2 SQIVND (reference sequence). The CDR3 has 15 residues. This CDR3 is CASSNRTGLPETQYF. The CDR3 DNA follows: TGTGCCAGTAGCAATCGGACAGGGCTCCCAGAGACCCAGTACTTC.

The chain joins TRBV6-5 to TRBJ1-1; possible D gene TRBD1, 5 bases. The germline V and J ends were trimmed by 2 bases and 1 base, with 14 bases remaining between them. Germline loops: CDR1 MNHEY, CDR2 SVGAGI. The CDR3 has 16 residues. The CDR3 DNA sequence: TGTGCCAGCAGTTACAGGTCTCTCGGGGGGAACACTGAAGCTTTCTTT. It is translated as CASSYRSLGGNTEAFF.

The gene calls are TRBV29-1 and TRBJ1-2, with a possible D match to TRBD1 (6 bases). The CDR3 spans 14 residues. CDR1 and CDR2 from the germline V gene are SQVTM and ANQGSEA. V was shortened by 5 bases and J by 4 bases, with 17 bases between the two germline ends. The CDR3 nucleotides are TGCAGCGTTACCCAAAGACAGGAAGGCTATGGCTACACCTTC. This gives the protein CSVTQRQEGYGYTF.

V gene TRBV11-2 combines with J gene TRBJ2-7, with 9 bases aligning to TRBD1. The germline V gene encodes CDR1 SGHAT and CDR2 FQNNGV. V dropped 5 bases and J dropped 5; count of bases not matched to a gene: 7. This CDR3 has 14 residues. In DNA form, the CDR3 reads TGTGCCAGCAGCCCGAGGGACAGGGCCCACGAGCAGTACTTC. Residues: CASSPRDRAHEQYF. Drawing the rest from reference TRBV11-2 and TRBJ2-7, the complete variable domain is EAGVAQSPRYKIIEKRQSVAFWCNPISGHATLYWYQQILGQGPKLLIQFQNNGVVDDSQLPKDRFSAERLKGVDSTLKIQPAKLEDSAVYLCASSPRDRAHEQYFGPGTRLTVT.

The chain employs TRBV6-1 and TRBJ2-7; 8 nucleotides align to TRBD2. This CDR3 spans 17 amino acids. Germline CDR1 reads MNHNS; CDR2 reads SASEGT. J lost 3 bases, V lost 2 bases, and 12 bases had no gene match. CDR3 coding DNA: TGTGCCAGCAGTGAACTTCCCTCCGGACTAGCACTCTACGAGCAGTACTTC. This translates into CASSELPSGLALYEQYF.

This chain links TRBV29-1 with TRBJ1-2; 7 bases match TRBD1. The V segment lost 6 bases and the J segment 1 base; nucleotides outside the gene matches: 2. The V gene's germline CDR1 is SQVTM and CDR2 ANQGSEA. The CDR3 sequence is 12 residues long. CDR3 nucleotides: TGCAGCGTGACAGGGATTAACTATGGCTACACCTTC. Protein: CSVTGINYGYTF.

V and J are TRBV7-2 and TRBJ1-5, with 11 bases lining up with TRBD1. V lost 5 bases, J lost 2 bases, and 8 bases stayed unmatched. The CDR3 runs 17 residues. The germline V gene has CDR1 SGHTA and CDR2 FQGNSA. The CDR3 here is CASSEPGTGGRNQPQHF. The CDR3 DNA sequence: TGTGCCAGCAGCGAACCCGGGACAGGGGGTCGCAATCAGCCCCAGCATTTT.

The chain couples TRBV7-6 to TRBJ2-1, with TRBD2 matching 8 bases. CDR3 length: 18 residues. Germline CDR1 and CDR2: SGHVS and FNYEAQ. V shed 5 bases and J 3 bases; nucleotides not matched to a gene: 15. CDR3 sequence (DNA): TGTGCCAGCAGCCCAACATCCTCGACTAGCGTTTTCTACAATGAGCAGTTCTTC. This translates into CASSPTSSTSVFYNEQFF.

The chain joins TRBV6-2 or TRBV6-3 to TRBJ2-4; 7 nucleotides match TRBD2. CDR1 is MNHEY, CDR2 SVGEGT, per germline. The V segment lost 0 bases and the J segment 1 base; nucleotides outside the gene matches: 6. The CDR3 sequence is 17 residues long. The CDR3 nucleotides read TGTGCCAGCAGTTACTCGAGTGGGAGGGCCGCCAAAAACATTCAGTACTTC. Protein product: CASSYSSGRAAKNIQYF.

This clone came up many times. The chain has TRBV5-1 and TRBJ2-1; TRBD2 aligns across 11 bases. J lost 5 bases, V lost 4 bases, and 2 bases had no gene match. This CDR3 is built from 14 residues. Per the germline V gene, CDR1 is SGHRS and CDR2 is YFSETQ. The CDR3 here is CASSVTSGNNEQFF. In DNA, the CDR3 is TGCGCCAGCAGCGTGACTAGCGGGAACAATGAGCAGTTCTTC.

This chain connects TRBV2 to TRBJ2-5; the match to TRBD2 covers 11 bases. Looked up from germline, CDR1 is SNHLY and CDR2 is FYNNEI. The trim removed 5 bases at V and 3 bases at J, leaving 8 bases unmatched. CDR3 length equals 16 residues. In DNA, the CDR3 is TGTGCCAGCAGTCCTGGGACTAGCGGCCCAAAAGAGACCCAGTACTTC. Translating gives CASSPGTSGPKETQYF.

The chain uses TRBV6-2 or TRBV6-3 and TRBJ2-3; TRBD2 aligns across 13 bases. The junction had 7 bases not matched to a gene; V was cut back by 2 bases and J by 5 bases. CDR1 and CDR2 from the germline V gene are MNHEY and SVGEGT. The CDR3 totals 17 residues. The CDR3 spells CASSYTTSGRAIDTQYF. CDR3 bases: TGTGCCAGCAGTTACACCACTAGCGGGAGGGCCATAGATACGCAGTATTTT.

The rearrangement uses TRBV5-5 and TRBJ2-1; 8 bases fit TRBD2. V gave up 1 base and J gave up 4 bases; unmatched junction bases: 7. Germline CDR1 reads SGHKS; CDR2 reads YYEKEE (reference sequence). The CDR3 length is 16 residues. The CDR3 DNA reads TGTGCCAGCAGCTTGAACATTGCGGGGGGATACAATGAGCAGTTCTTC. Translated, it gives CASSLNIAGGYNEQFF.

The DNA for the CDR3 is TGTGCCAGCAGCTTGGGGGGGGCGGGAGGGTACAATGAGCAGTTCTTC. Protein sequence: CASSLGGAGGYNEQFF. This rearrangement joins TRBV5-4 to TRBJ2-1, with TRBD2 matching 9 bases. The CDR3 is made up of 16 amino acids. J lost 4 bases, V lost 0 bases, and 5 bases had no gene match. CDR1 is SGHNT and CDR2 is YYREEE in the germline V gene (reference sequence).

The chain combines TRBV15 with TRBJ1-6, with D uncertain. The V end lost 1 base, the J end lost 4 bases, and 14 bases lay between the germline ends. This CDR3 has 17 amino acids. CDR1 is LNHNV and CDR2 is YYDKDF in the germline V gene (reference sequence). CDR3 bases: TGTGCCACCAGCAGAGGGTTTTCAGGTGTATATAATTCACCCCTCCACTTT. Protein sequence: CATSRGFSGVYNSPLHF.

The chain couples TRBV5-1 to TRBJ2-1; TRBD2 matches at 8 bases. Trimming cost V 4 bases and J 3 bases; bases outside gene matches: 15. This CDR3 comprises 18 residues. Per the germline V gene, CDR1 is SGHRS and CDR2 is YFSETQ. The CDR3 sequence: CASSPWAEAGVFYNEQFF. The CDR3 DNA reads as TGCGCCAGCAGCCCCTGGGCGGAAGCGGGAGTGTTCTACAATGAGCAGTTCTTC.

This sequence joins TRBV10-3 and TRBJ2-3, with 10 bases that match TRBD2. Germline-derived CDR1 and CDR2 are ENHRY and SYGVKD. The CDR3 totals 16 residues. V shed 6 bases and J 2 bases; nucleotides not matched to a gene: 8. The CDR3 DNA reads as TGTGCCATCAGACCTAGGACTAGCGGAGTCACAGATACGCAGTATTTT. Translated, it gives CAIRPRTSGVTDTQYF.

This chain joins TRBV19 and TRBJ2-7; 11 bases are a match to TRBD1. This CDR3 has 20 amino acids. V gave up 5 bases and J gave up 2 bases; unmatched junction bases: 20. Germline assignment: CDR1 LNHDA and CDR2 SQIVND (reference sequence). CDR3 in amino acids: CASSVGTRDRGILGPYEQYF. DNA for the CDR3: TGTGCCAGTAGTGTGGGAACCCGGGACAGGGGGATTTTGGGCCCCTACGAGCAGTACTTC.

This rearrangement joins TRBV29-1 to TRBJ2-3; D might be TRBD2 (7 bases). This CDR3 is 14 amino acids long. CDR1 and CDR2 from the germline V gene are SQVTM and ANQGSEA. V lost 6 bases and J lost 2, with 15 bases in between. The CDR3 DNA reads as TGCAGCGTCGGACTAGGGGGGACCACAGATACGCAGTATTTT. Translated: CSVGLGGTTDTQYF.

CDR3 nucleotide sequence: TGTGCCAGCAGCTTAGAGACAGGCCTTGGAAACACCATATATTTT. It encodes CASSLETGLGNTIYF. The chain is built from TRBV7-8 and TRBJ1-3; weak D call: TRBD1 (6 bases). Between the trimmed V and J ends, which lost 1 base and 3 bases, there was a span of 10 bases. Germline lookup yields CDR1 SGHVS and CDR2 FQNEAQ. The CDR3 totals 15 residues.

The chain couples TRBV11-3 to TRBJ1-1; D might be TRBD1 (6 bases). Germline CDR1 is SGHNT and CDR2 is YENEEA. CDR3 length equals 14 residues. V gave up 3 bases and J gave up 4 bases, with 12 bases separating them. The CDR3 reads CASSFGGAGTEAFF. The CDR3 nucleotides are TGTGCCAGCAGCTTCGGGGGGGCGGGCACTGAAGCTTTCTTT.

Only one count was recorded for this clone. V gene TRBV3-1 (or the pseudogene TRBV3-2) combines with J gene TRBJ2-7; no clear D gene. Trimming took off 5 bases at V and 2 bases at J, with 16 bases between the two ends. The CDR3 contains 15 residues. The germline V gene encodes CDR1 LGHDT and CDR2 YNNKEL (reference sequence). The CDR3 loop is CASSSLASFTYEQYF. The DNA of the CDR3 is TGTGCCAGCAGCAGCCTTGCTAGTTTTACCTACGAGCAGTACTTC.